Presented here are 5 T cell receptor beta chains from one specimen sequenced in a study of blood T cell repertoires in COVID-19. Sequenced by immunoSEQ multiplex PCR; TCRdb stores in-frame clones only, minus some. The data show some 97,000 clones, approximately 84% seen once. The source material was peripheral blood. Every receptor here comes from a man aged 25 to 40 in a cohort sampled during active COVID-19.

This chain connects TRBV19 to TRBJ1-2; D possibly corresponds to TRBD1 (6 bases). The germline gives CDR1 LNHDA, CDR2 SQIVND (reference sequence). V lost 3 bases and J lost 8, with 19 bases in between. This CDR3 contains 15 residues. The chain's CDR3 is CASSIREQGRGGYTF. The DNA for the CDR3 is TGTGCCAGTAGTATTCGGGAACAGGGACGAGGGGGCTACACCTTC.

The V and J genes are TRBV6-5 and TRBJ1-2; D is uncertain. Trimming left V 2 bases short and J 0 bases short, with 10 bases between. CDR1 and CDR2 from the germline V gene are MNHEY and SVGAGI. The CDR3 sequence is 15 residues long. The CDR3 loop is CASSYVGEANYGYTF. DNA for the CDR3: TGTGCCAGCAGTTACGTGGGAGAAGCTAACTATGGCTACACCTTC.

The V gene is TRBV18, the J gene TRBJ2-5; no reliable D call. There are 11 residues in the CDR3. Per the germline V gene, CDR1 is KGHSH and CDR2 is LQKENI. Trimming shortened V by 6 bases and J by 2 bases, and 4 bases separated the two germline ends. The CDR3 region has the DNA TGTGCCAGCTCTCGTCAAGAGACCCAGTACTTC. Its protein is CASSRQETQYF.

This clone was picked up one time. The V gene is TRBV10-3, the J gene TRBJ2-3; 8 bases agree with TRBD2. Germline V gene data show CDR1 as ENHRY and CDR2 as SYGVKD. After removal of 2 bases from V and 6 bases from J, the junction contained 13 bases not matched to a gene. This CDR3 region has 17 residues. CDR3 bases: TGTGCCATCAGTGAGACCCCCAGCCCGGGGGGGCCGGATACGCAGTATTTT. Protein sequence: CAISETPSPGGPDTQYF.

V usage is TRBV5-6 and J usage is TRBJ2-2; 7 bases align to TRBD1. Trimming at V came to 5 bases and at J to 1 base, leaving 5 bases not matched to a gene. Germline V gene sequence: CDR1 SGHDT, CDR2 YYEEEE. This CDR3 has 15 amino acids. The CDR3 spells CASSSGTVNTGELFF. CDR3 nucleotides: TGTGCCAGCAGTTCCGGGACAGTGAACACCGGGGAGCTGTTTTTT.